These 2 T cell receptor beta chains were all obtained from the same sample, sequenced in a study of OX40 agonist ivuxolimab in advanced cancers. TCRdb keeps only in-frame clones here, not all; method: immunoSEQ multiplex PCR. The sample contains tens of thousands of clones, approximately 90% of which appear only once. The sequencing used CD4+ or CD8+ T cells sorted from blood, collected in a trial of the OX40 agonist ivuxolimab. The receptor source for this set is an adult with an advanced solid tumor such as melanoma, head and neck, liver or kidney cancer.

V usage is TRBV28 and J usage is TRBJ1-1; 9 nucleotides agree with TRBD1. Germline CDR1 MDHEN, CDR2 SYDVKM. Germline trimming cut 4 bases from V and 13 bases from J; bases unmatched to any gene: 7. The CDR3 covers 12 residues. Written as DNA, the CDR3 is TGTGCCAGCAGTTCCTCGGGACAGGGAGATTTCTTT. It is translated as CASSSSGQGDFF.

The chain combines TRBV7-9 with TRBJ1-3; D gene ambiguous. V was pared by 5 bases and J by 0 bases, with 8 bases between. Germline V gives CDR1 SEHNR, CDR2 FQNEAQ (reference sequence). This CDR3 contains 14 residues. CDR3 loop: CASSPQSSGNTIYF. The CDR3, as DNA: TGTGCCAGCAGCCCTCAGAGCTCTGGAAACACCATATATTTT.